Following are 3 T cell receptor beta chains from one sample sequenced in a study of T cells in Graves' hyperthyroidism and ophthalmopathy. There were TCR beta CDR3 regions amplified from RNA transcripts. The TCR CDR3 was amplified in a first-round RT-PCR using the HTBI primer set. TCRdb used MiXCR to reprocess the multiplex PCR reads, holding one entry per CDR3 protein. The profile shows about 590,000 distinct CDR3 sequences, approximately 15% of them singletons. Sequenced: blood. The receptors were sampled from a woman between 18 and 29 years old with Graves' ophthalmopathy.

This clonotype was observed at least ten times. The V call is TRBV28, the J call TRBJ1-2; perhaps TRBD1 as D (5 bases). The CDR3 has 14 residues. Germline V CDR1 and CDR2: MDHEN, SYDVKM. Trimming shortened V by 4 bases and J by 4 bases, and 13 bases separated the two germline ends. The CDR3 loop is CASSSPAGTYGYTF. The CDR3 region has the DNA TGTGCCAGCAGTTCCCCGGCAGGGACCTATGGCTACACCTTC.

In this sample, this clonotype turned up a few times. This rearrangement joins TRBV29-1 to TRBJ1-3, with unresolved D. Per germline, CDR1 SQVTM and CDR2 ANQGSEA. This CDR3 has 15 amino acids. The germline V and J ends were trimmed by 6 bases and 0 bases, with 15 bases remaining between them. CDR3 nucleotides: TGCAGCGTAACGTACACGGAGAGCTCTGGAAACACCATATATTTT. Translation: CSVTYTESSGNTIYF.

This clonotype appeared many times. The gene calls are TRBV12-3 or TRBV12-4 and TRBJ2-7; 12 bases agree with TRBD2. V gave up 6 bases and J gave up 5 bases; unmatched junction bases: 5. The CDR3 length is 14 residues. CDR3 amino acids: CASRTSGSTDEQYF. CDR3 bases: TGTGCCAGCAGGACTAGCGGGAGTACCGACGAGCAGTACTTC.